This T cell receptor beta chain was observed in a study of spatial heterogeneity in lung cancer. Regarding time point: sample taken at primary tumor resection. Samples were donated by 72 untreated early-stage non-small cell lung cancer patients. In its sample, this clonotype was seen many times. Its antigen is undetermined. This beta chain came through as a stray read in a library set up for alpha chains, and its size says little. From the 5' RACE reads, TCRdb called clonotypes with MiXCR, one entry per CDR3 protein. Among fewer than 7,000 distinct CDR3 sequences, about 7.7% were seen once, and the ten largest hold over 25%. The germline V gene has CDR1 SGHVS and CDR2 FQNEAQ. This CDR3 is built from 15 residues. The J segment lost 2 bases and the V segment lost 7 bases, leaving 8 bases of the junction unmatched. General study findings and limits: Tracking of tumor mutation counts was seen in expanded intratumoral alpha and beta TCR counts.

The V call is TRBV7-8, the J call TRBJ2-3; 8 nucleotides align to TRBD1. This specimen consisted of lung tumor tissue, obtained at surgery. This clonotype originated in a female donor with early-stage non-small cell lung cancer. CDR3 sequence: CASTPGGIYTDTQYF. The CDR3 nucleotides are TGTGCCAGCACTCCAGGGGGCATCTACACAGATACGCAGTATTTT.